The rows below give T cell receptor beta chains drawn from one sample of a study of CD8 T cells in ankylosing spondylitis. MiXCR was run by TCRdb on the 5' RACE reads, yielding one entry per CDR3 protein. The sample contains about 240,000 distinct CDR3 sequences, over 8.5% of which appear only once. The sequenced sample was blood, either unsorted or a sorted T cell fraction (not recorded which). The source is a male donor with ankylosing spondylitis or in good health (not recorded which). CDR3s leave out the opening cysteine and the closing phenylalanine or tryptophan. Size is stated for part of the rows, as once, few or many counts, or as a class when the clone is expanded.

clone size,V gene,J gene,CDR3 protein
few,TRBV4-3,TRBJ2-4,ASSLLPGERNIQY
.,TRBV6-2/TRBV6-3,TRBJ1-5,ASSFWDRGMDQPQH
many,TRBV18,TRBJ1-1,ASSPREGAEAF
.,TRBV4-3,TRBJ2-3,ASSQDKIRTDTQY
many,TRBV29-1,TRBJ2-7,SVKKLAGWSSYEQY
many,TRBV5-1,TRBJ1-1,ASSHSTGYTEAF
.,TRBV2,TRBJ2-3,ASSNPGGVLTDTQY
many,TRBV27,TRBJ1-1,ASTSTGEDTEAF
many,TRBV29-1,TRBJ2-7,SAREGQAYEQY
many,TRBV5-1,TRBJ1-1,ASSGPGTVTEAF
few,TRBV27,TRBJ2-3,ASSPQTSGTDTQY
many,TRBV20-1,TRBJ1-4,SALSAVASNEKLF
few,TRBV27,TRBJ2-4,ASSPFQGLAKNIQY